This record covers a single T cell receptor (beta chain). Its antigen is unidentified. The data were taken from a study of shared clonotypes between healthy human individuals. Overall study findings and caveats: Compared with clonotypes that all four donors shared, non-shared clonotypes had lower generation probabilities.

The CDR3 covers 15 residues. Germline loops: CDR1 LNHDA, CDR2 SQIVND (reference sequence). V lost 3 bases, J lost 2 bases, and 13 bases lay in between. TCRdb's table, derived via immunoSEQ multiplex PCR, lists solely in-frame clones and lacks some. Of about 710,000 clones in the sample, over 55% were seen once. The V call is TRBV19, the J call TRBJ1-1; no firm D call. Input material: memory CD4+ T cells sorted from blood. The sample's subset: CD45RA-negative fraction. This receptor was identified in a woman aged 25 to 45 in good health. CDR3 sequence (DNA): TGTGCCAGTAGTATTTCGTACAAAATAAACACTGAAGCTTTCTTT. It codes for CASSISYKINTEAFF.